This TCR beta chain was documented in a study of beta chain features in type 1 diabetes. Broader study findings: Type 1 diabetes patients showed a moderate but significant shortening of TCRB CDR3s in all four CD4+ subsets.

Of the isolated RNA, all was reverse transcribed, and so the sequenced material was expressed TCRB transcripts. Method: immunoSEQ multiplex PCR; TCRdb's copy keeps in-frame clones and lacks some. This table has under 200,000 clones, under 13% appearing once. Comment on this clone: Its antigen is currently unknown.

Looked up from germline, CDR1 is SNHLY and CDR2 is FYNNEI. V trimming: 2 bases; J trimming: 4 bases; junction bases outside the gene matches: 6. The CDR3 has 15 amino acids. The receptor was derived from a man aged 25 to 40 with type 1 diabetes. The V gene is TRBV2, the J gene TRBJ2-5, with TRBD1 matching 8 bases. The sample taken for sequencing was central memory CD4+ T cells from blood. The CDR3 coding sequence is TGTGCCAGCAGTGAACGAACAGGGGGTGGAGAGACCCAGTACTTC. Protein: CASSERTGGGETQYF.